This is a list of T cell receptor beta chains from one sample in a study of blood T cells in healthy people across ages. TCRdb passed the 5' RACE reads through MiXCR, listing each CDR3 protein once. Among some 760,000 distinct CDR3 sequences, roughly 25% were seen once, and the ten largest hold 9% to 9.5%. The same data also contributed to another study, on T cells of mothers and their children.

Sequencing was carried out using blood. These receptors all stem from a boy between 10 and 17 years old in good health. Both conserved end residues are part of each CDR3. D genes are given only for firm matches. Where a row states a size, it is once, few, many or the class of an expanded clone; other rows omit it.

size: few
D: .
J: TRBJ2-5
V: TRBV4-2
DNA: TGTGCCAGCAGCCAATCAGACTCGAAGAAAGAGACCCAGTACTTC
CDR3: CASSQSDSKKETQYF

size: .
D: .
J: TRBJ2-7
V: TRBV20-1
DNA: TGCAGTGCCAGACGAAGACTGGAGATCTACGAGCAGTACTTC
CDR3: CSARRRLEIYEQYF

size: .
D: .
J: TRBJ1-1
V: TRBV12-3/TRBV12-4
DNA: TGTGCCAGCAGTCCGAACGAGGGGCTGGAAGCTTTCTTT
CDR3: CASSPNEGLEAFF

size: .
D: TRBD1
J: TRBJ2-2
V: TRBV24-1
DNA: TGTGCCACCGGAGACAGGGCCGGGGAGCTGTTTTTT
CDR3: CATGDRAGELFF

size: .
D: TRBD1
J: TRBJ2-3
V: TRBV28
DNA: TGTGCCAGCAGTTATGGACAGGAGAGCACAGATACGCAGTATTTT
CDR3: CASSYGQESTDTQYF

size: few
D: TRBD1
J: TRBJ2-1
V: TRBV29-1
DNA: TGCAGCGTCCCGGGACAGGGGTCGAATGAGCAGTTCTTC
CDR3: CSVPGQGSNEQFF

size: few
D: .
J: TRBJ2-7
V: TRBV5-1
DNA: TGCGCCAGCAGCTTGTGGTTCGAGGTAGGACAGAAGCTCTACGAGCAGTACTTC
CDR3: CASSLWFEVGQKLYEQYF

size: few
D: .
J: TRBJ2-7
V: TRBV5-1
DNA: TGCGCCAGCAGCTTGTTCAGGGGCGGAACCTACGAGCAGTACTTC
CDR3: CASSLFRGGTYEQYF

size: .
D: TRBD2
J: TRBJ2-3
V: TRBV4-3
DNA: TGCGCCAGCAGCCAATCTAGCGGGGGCCCAGATACGCAGTATTTT
CDR3: CASSQSSGGPDTQYF

size: few
D: TRBD2
J: TRBJ2-1
V: TRBV28
DNA: TGTGCCGGGGCTAGCGGATGGAATGAGCAGTTCTTC
CDR3: CAGASGWNEQFF

size: .
D: .
J: TRBJ2-7
V: TRBV6-5
DNA: TGTGCCAGCAGTTACTCGGGCAGTCCGTCCTTAGTCTACGAGCAGTACTTC
CDR3: CASSYSGSPSLVYEQYF

size: .
D: .
J: TRBJ2-1
V: TRBV7-2
DNA: TGTGCCAGCAGCTTAATGGACAATGAGCAGTTCTTC
CDR3: CASSLMDNEQFF

size: .
D: .
J: TRBJ2-1
V: TRBV12-3/TRBV12-4
DNA: TGTGCCAGCAGTTCCGATAGGAATGAGCAGTTCTTC
CDR3: CASSSDRNEQFF

size: .
D: .
J: TRBJ1-1
V: TRBV15
DNA: TGTGCCACCAGCAGGAAGGTGACCTTGAACACTGAAGCTTTCTTT
CDR3: CATSRKVTLNTEAFF

size: .
D: .
J: TRBJ2-1
V: TRBV27
DNA: TGTGCCAGCAGTTACGAGCCCTTGGCGGGCGATGTTGGTGAGCAGTTCTTC
CDR3: CASSYEPLAGDVGEQFF

size: .
D: TRBD2
J: TRBJ2-1
V: TRBV28
DNA: TGTGCCAGCATCCCGGGACTAGCGACCAATGAGCAGTTCTTC
CDR3: CASIPGLATNEQFF

size: few
D: .
J: TRBJ2-7
V: TRBV29-1
DNA: TGCAGCGTGGGGGACTTCGCCTCCTACGAGCAGTACTTC
CDR3: CSVGDFASYEQYF